This T cell receptor (beta chain) was sequenced in a study of blood T cell repertoires in COVID-19. Produced via immunoSEQ multiplex PCR; TCRdb's table is partial and in-frame only. The sample has around 300,000 clones, 88% seen once; the top ten hold around 1.6%. Comments on this clone: Other DNA sequences in this sample translate to the same CDR3.

Seattle researchers signed up patients amid active infection and tracked them longitudinally. Per the germline V gene, CDR1 is LNHNV and CDR2 is YYDKDF (reference sequence). The CDR3 runs to 12 residues. Trimming cost V 0 bases and J 7 bases, with 6 bases left between them. Sequencing used peripheral blood. This chain uses TRBV15 with TRBJ1-2, with D perhaps TRBD1 (5 bases). The clonotype comes from a woman aged 30 to 39 with COVID-19, enrolled during active disease. CDR3 sequence reads: CATSRDQGGYTF. The CDR3 nucleotides read TGTGCCACCAGCAGAGACCAGGGTGGCTACACCTTC.